This T cell receptor (beta chain) comes out of a study of identical twins. At least ten counts were recorded for this clonotype. Germline V CDR1 and CDR2: KGHDR, SFDVKD. The V and J ends lost 7 bases and 2 bases respectively, with 10 bases between them. This CDR3 spans 14 amino acids. TCRdb recomputed calls from the 5' RACE reads with MiXCR, one row per CDR3 protein. The sample contains roughly 630,000 distinct CDR3 sequences, about 7.6% of which appear only once. This same sample was also taken into another study, of yellow fever vaccine responses in identical twins.

The sequenced material came from PBMCs. V is TRBV24-1 and J is TRBJ2-2; D may correspond to TRBD1 or TRBD2 (5 bases each). The TCR sequence derives from a woman between 18 and 29 years old in good health. The CDR3 loop reads CATRGTANTGELFF. CDR3 sequence (DNA): TGTGCCACCAGGGGGACGGCTAACACCGGGGAGCTGTTTTTT.